These 2 T cell receptor beta chains originate from one sample sequenced in a study of T cell responses to AZD1222 COVID-19 vaccine. Clones were sequenced by immunoSEQ multiplex PCR, and TCRdb holds only the in-frame ones, with some missing. The repertoire holds around 140,000 clones, with around nine tenths as singletons. This sample comprised peripheral blood, obtained on day 0 of AZD1222 vaccination. Source of these receptors: an adult in good health.

This clone was recorded only once. This CDR3 is CASSPTPGGPYEQYF. As DNA, the CDR3 is TGTGCCAGCAGTCCAACCCCAGGGGGACCCTACGAGCAGTACTTC. The chain couples TRBV6-2 or TRBV6-3 to TRBJ2-7; 7 bases agree with TRBD1. The germline CDR1 and CDR2 sequences are MNHEY and SVGEGT. V dropped 5 bases and J dropped 2; count of bases not matched to a gene: 9. This CDR3 region has 15 residues.

J is TRBJ1-1 and V is TRBV7-8; D gene unclear. In germline, CDR1 is SGHVS, CDR2 FQNEAQ. The V and J ends lost 1 base and 1 base respectively, with 7 bases between them. The CDR3 extends over 14 amino acids. The CDR3 sequence: CASSLVSGNTEAFF. In nucleotides, the CDR3 is TGTGCCAGCAGCTTAGTGTCAGGGAACACTGAAGCTTTCTTT.